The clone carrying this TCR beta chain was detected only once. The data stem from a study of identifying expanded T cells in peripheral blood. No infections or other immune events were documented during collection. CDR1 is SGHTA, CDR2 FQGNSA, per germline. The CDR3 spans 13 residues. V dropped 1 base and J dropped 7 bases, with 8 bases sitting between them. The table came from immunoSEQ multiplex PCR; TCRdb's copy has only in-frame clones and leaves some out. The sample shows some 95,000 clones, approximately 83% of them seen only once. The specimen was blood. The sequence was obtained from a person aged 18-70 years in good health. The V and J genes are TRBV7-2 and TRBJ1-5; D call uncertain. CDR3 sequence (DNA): TGTGCCAGCAGCTTAGACGTGGGGCAGCCCCAGCATTTT. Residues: CASSLDVGQPQHF. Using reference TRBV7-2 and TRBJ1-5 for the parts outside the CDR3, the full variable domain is GAGVSQSPSNKVTEKGKDVELRCDPISGHTALYWYRQSLGQGLEFLIYFQGNSAPDKSGLPSDRFSAERTGGSVSTLTIQRTQQEDSAVYLCASSLDVGQPQHFGDGTRLSIL.